Listed below are T cell receptor beta chains from one sample, sequenced in a study of control samples from healthy donors and cancer patients. TCRdb's table, derived via immunoSEQ multiplex PCR, lists solely in-frame clones and lacks some. The repertoire consists of some 130,000 clones, with around 90% occurring once and the leading ten covering roughly 2.5%. What was sequenced was blood. These receptor sequences come from a man in his forties in good health. Both conserved end residues are part of each CDR3. D genes are given only for firm matches. The size of a clone is reported for some rows only, either as once, few or many, or as a class for expanded clones.

j_call d_call v_call clone_size cdr3_nt cdr3_aa
TRBJ1-5 TRBD1 TRBV9 - TGTGCCAGCAGCGTGGGACAGGACAATCAGCCCCAGCATTTT CASSVGQDNQPQHF
TRBJ1-6 TRBD1 TRBV30 - TGTGCCTGCCAACAGGGGTATAATTCACCCCTCCACTTT CACQQGYNSPLHF
TRBJ2-2 - TRBV4-1 - TGCGCCAGCAGCCAAGATATTGTTAGCGGGGAGCTGTTTTTT CASSQDIVSGELFF
TRBJ1-1 - TRBV6-1 once TGTGCCAGCAGTGATAGTTGGGGGGGCACTGAAGCTTTCTTT CASSDSWGGTEAFF
TRBJ2-3 TRBD2 TRBV2 - TGTGCCAGCAGTCCCAAGGGACTAGCGGGCGACCGGGAGGATACGCAGTATTTT CASSPKGLAGDREDTQYF
TRBJ2-3 TRBD2 TRBV6-4 - TGTGCCAGCAGTGATAGCGGGGGGGCCACAGATACGCAGTATTTT CASSDSGGATDTQYF
TRBJ2-3 TRBD1 TRBV19 - TGTGCCAGTAGTTCGGACAGGAGATACACAGATACGCAGTATTTT CASSSDRRYTDTQYF
TRBJ2-2 TRBD1 TRBV19 - TGTGCCAGTAGTGTTAACCGGGACAGAGGGACCGGGGAGCTGTTTTTT CASSVNRDRGTGELFF
TRBJ1-5 - TRBV27 - TGTGCCAGCAGTACATCACCTTTGGTTCAGCCCCAGCATTTT CASSTSPLVQPQHF
TRBJ1-1 - TRBV2 - TGTGCCAGCAGTGTGAACACTGAAGCTTTCTTT CASSVNTEAFF
TRBJ1-4 - TRBV6-5 - TGTGCCACCTTAGGAGGTTTTGAGGGAAAACTGTTTTTT CATLGGFEGKLFF
TRBJ2-5 TRBD2 TRBV2 - TGTGCCAGCAGTGAGCGGCTAGCGGGTCAAGAGACCCAGTACTTC CASSERLAGQETQYF
TRBJ1-1 - TRBV11-2 - TGTGCCAGCAGCTTGGGTACAGTGAACACTGAAGCTTTCTTT CASSLGTVNTEAFF
TRBJ1-4 - TRBV9 - TGTGCCAGCAGCGTTAGTCAGGGACTTAATGAAAAACTGTTTTTT CASSVSQGLNEKLFF
TRBJ2-5 TRBD2 TRBV3-1/TRBV3-2 - TGTGCCAGCACCAAGGGGCTAGCGGGACGACAAGAGACCCAGTACTTC CASTKGLAGRQETQYF
TRBJ1-3 - TRBV2 - TGTGCCAGCAGTGAGGGGCGTGGAAACACCATATATTTT CASSEGRGNTIYF
TRBJ1-1 - TRBV27 - TGTGCCAGCAGTATATCACGGACGGTTGAAGCTTTCTTT CASSISRTVEAFF
TRBJ2-5 - TRBV14 - TGTGCCAGCAGCCCGTTCGGATCAGGGAAAGAGACCCAGTACTTC CASSPFGSGKETQYF
TRBJ1-4 - TRBV5-6 - TGTGCCAGCAGCTTTAAGGCAACTAATGAAAAACTGTTTTTT CASSFKATNEKLFF
TRBJ1-1 TRBD1 TRBV19 - TGTGCCAGTAGTACCAGGACAGGGAACTTGAACACTGAAGCTTTCTTT CASSTRTGNLNTEAFF